The 29 T cell receptor beta chains listed next were all sequenced from one sample in a study of blood T cell repertoires in COVID-19. The table came from immunoSEQ multiplex PCR; TCRdb's copy has only in-frame clones and leaves some out. The table lists 200,000 or so clones, more than 65% of them singletons. Sequenced material: PBMCs or T cells enriched from blood (not recorded which). The receptors stem from a man aged 35-49 years who had recovered from COVID-19.

The genes are TRBV7-2 and TRBJ2-5, with 9 bases that match TRBD1. The CDR3 runs 15 residues. Germline values: CDR1 SGHTA, CDR2 FQGNSA. Trimming removed 3 bases from V and 7 bases from J; junction bases left unmatched: 9. The CDR3 protein is CASSFGTGMSGTQYF. In DNA form, the CDR3 reads TGTGCCAGCAGCTTCGGGACAGGGATGTCAGGGACCCAGTACTTC.

The chain recombines TRBV2 with TRBJ2-5; 7 bases are shared with TRBD2. V dropped 8 bases and J dropped 5; count of bases not matched to a gene: 14. This CDR3 comprises 15 residues. Germline V CDR1 and CDR2: SNHLY, FYNNEI. The CDR3: CASRGGAGEAETQYF. Here the CDR3 DNA reads TGTGCCAGCCGGGGCGGGGCGGGGGAGGCGGAGACCCAGTACTTC.

This clone showed up just a few times. The chain joins TRBV19 to TRBJ2-1; D is perhaps TRBD2 (6 bases). Germline assignment: CDR1 LNHDA and CDR2 SQIVND (reference sequence). V was trimmed by 3 bases and J by 4 bases, leaving 13 bases between them. The CDR3 consists of 15 residues. CDR3 amino acids: CASSIGLASYNEQFF. The DNA for the CDR3 is TGTGCCAGTAGTATTGGCCTAGCGAGTTACAATGAGCAGTTCTTC.

The J gene is TRBJ1-2, the V gene TRBV6-5; TRBD1 agrees at 11 bases. This CDR3 comprises 13 residues. With V trimmed by 11 bases and J by 8 bases, 10 bases remained unmatched. The V gene's germline CDR1 is MNHEY and CDR2 SVGAGI. CDR3 sequence: CAARTGGVSGYTF. CDR3 sequence (DNA): TGTGCCGCGAGGACAGGGGGCGTCTCCGGCTACACCTTC.

The chain couples TRBV20-1 to TRBJ1-1; D is unresolved. The V end lost 3 bases, the J end lost 1 base, and 9 bases lay between the germline ends. The germline CDR1 and CDR2 sequences are DFQATT and SNEGSKA (reference sequence). The CDR3 loop spans 13 amino acids. CDR3 coding DNA: TGCAGTGCTAGTGGGCAGTCGAACACTGAAGCTTTCTTT. Translation gives CSASGQSNTEAFF.

V is TRBV4-3 and J is TRBJ1-4; 9 positions agree with TRBD1. J gave up 8 bases and V 3 bases, and 1 base lay outside the gene matches. Per the germline V gene, CDR1 is LGHNA and CDR2 is YSLEER. The CDR3 length is 13 residues. Here the CDR3 reads CASSQGTGEKLFF. CDR3 coding DNA: TGCGCCAGCAGCCAGGGGACAGGGGAAAAACTGTTTTTT.

V is TRBV15 and J is TRBJ1-2; D unclear. With 1 base removed from V and 4 bases from J, the gap between germline ends came to 7 bases. The germline V gene has CDR1 LNHNV and CDR2 YYDKDF (reference sequence). CDR3 length: 13 residues. The chain's CDR3 is CATSRGPSYGYTF. The CDR3 DNA reads as TGTGCCACCAGCAGAGGGCCGTCCTATGGCTACACCTTC. Complete variable domain (other parts from reference TRBV15 and TRBJ1-2): DAMVIQNPRYQVTQFGKPVTLSCSQTLNHNVMYWYQQKSSQAPKLLFHYYDKDFNNEADTPDNFQSRRPNTSFCFLDIRSPGLGDTAMYLCATSRGPSYGYTFGSGTRLTVV.

The chain is built from TRBV7-3 and TRBJ1-1; possible D gene TRBD1, 5 bases. The CDR3 runs 15 residues. The V gene lost 4 bases and the J gene lost 1 base, with 13 bases spanning the gap. CDR1 and CDR2 from the germline V gene are SGHTA and FQGTGA. DNA for the CDR3: TGTGCCAGCAGCTCTACTACAGGTTCGAACACTGAAGCTTTCTTT. Its protein product is CASSSTTGSNTEAFF.

This chain joins TRBV5-6 and TRBJ1-4, with a tentative D call TRBD1 (5 bases). Germline loops: CDR1 SGHDT, CDR2 YYEEEE. The CDR3 is 14 residues long. V was clipped by 4 bases and J by 6 bases, with 13 bases between them. CDR3 in DNA: TGTGCCAGCAGCCTGGAGGGGCCCTATGAAAAACTGTTTTTT. Translated, it gives CASSLEGPYEKLFF.

V usage is TRBV7-6 and J usage is TRBJ1-3; 7 bases map to TRBD1. Germline trimming cut 1 base from V and 4 bases from J; bases unmatched to any gene: 10. Germline CDR1 SGHVS, CDR2 FNYEAQ. This CDR3 region has 17 residues. This CDR3 is CASSLVDNRGYGNTIYF. The DNA of the CDR3 is TGTGCCAGCAGCTTAGTTGACAACAGGGGTTACGGAAACACCATATATTTT. The entire variable domain, with the rest obtained from reference TRBV7-6 and TRBJ1-3, is as follows: GAGVSQSPRYKVTKRGQDVALRCDPISGHVSLYWYRQALGQGPEFLTYFNYEAQQDKSGLPNDRFSAERPEGSISTLTIQRTEQRDSAMYRCASSLVDNRGYGNTIYFGEGSWLTVV.

The chain couples TRBV19 to TRBJ1-1; TRBD1 agrees at 7 bases. The CDR3 spans 14 residues. Losses at the gene ends were 0 bases for V and 7 bases for J; bases not matched to a gene: 5. The germline V gene encodes CDR1 LNHDA and CDR2 SQIVND (reference sequence). Here the CDR3 reads CASSIDAGGNEAFF. CDR3 bases: TGTGCCAGTAGTATAGACGCAGGGGGGAATGAAGCTTTCTTT.

This chain connects TRBV5-1 to TRBJ1-1, with no clear D. CDR1 is SGHRS and CDR2 is YFSETQ in the germline V gene. V lost 0 bases and J lost 1, with 10 bases in between. CDR3 size: 15 residues. CDR3 amino acids: CASSLDVGRNTEAFF. In nucleotides, the CDR3 is TGCGCCAGCAGCTTGGATGTAGGGAGGAACACTGAAGCTTTCTTT.

This clone occurred once. The rearrangement joins TRBV5-4 to TRBJ1-6; 7 positions match TRBD1. The CDR3 contains 15 residues. CDR1 SGHNT and CDR2 YYREEE come from the germline V gene (reference sequence). V dropped 1 base and J dropped 13; count of bases not matched to a gene: 11. In DNA, the CDR3 is TGTGCCAGCAGCTTGAGACAGGGAAATCAGTCTCCCCTCCACTTT. Its protein is CASSLRQGNQSPLHF.

This clone was observed a few times. J is TRBJ1-1 and V is TRBV18; perhaps TRBD1 as D (6 bases). Trimming took off 6 bases at V and 5 bases at J, with 10 bases between the two ends. The CDR3 is 12 residues long. Germline V gives CDR1 KGHSH, CDR2 LQKENI. CDR3 sequence (DNA): TGTGCCAGCTCCGTCCAGGGGACTGAAGCTTTCTTT. Residues: CASSVQGTEAFF.

The V call is TRBV18, the J call TRBJ1-2; 8 bases map to TRBD1. J lost 7 bases, V lost 5 bases, and 9 bases had no gene match. The germline V gene has CDR1 KGHSH and CDR2 LQKENI. The length of the CDR3 is 14 residues. This chain's CDR3 is CASSKMDRDSGYTF. In DNA form, the CDR3 reads TGTGCCAGCTCAAAAATGGACAGGGACTCTGGCTACACCTTC.

The rearrangement links TRBV3-1 (or the pseudogene TRBV3-2) to TRBJ2-2; D gene ambiguous. Germline CDR1 LGHDT, CDR2 YNNKEL (reference sequence). V was trimmed by 3 bases and J by 3 bases, leaving 8 bases between them. This CDR3 comprises 14 residues. This CDR3 reads CASSQAADTGELFF. In DNA form, the CDR3 reads TGTGCCAGCAGCCAGGCGGCGGACACCGGGGAGCTGTTTTTT.

This clone was recorded once. The chain links TRBV7-6 to TRBJ2-5; tentatively, D is TRBD2 (7 bases). The CDR3 totals 12 residues. Trimming took off 8 bases at V and 9 bases at J, with 16 bases between the two ends. The germline gives CDR1 SGHVS, CDR2 FNYEAQ. The CDR3 spells CASGGARGPQYF. CDR3 DNA: TGTGCCAGCGGGGGGGCCAGGGGCCCCCAGTACTTC.

The rearrangement joins TRBV28 to TRBJ2-1, with 8 nucleotides matching TRBD1. The V and J ends lost 6 bases and 0 bases, in that order; junction bases with no gene match: 7. Per germline, CDR1 MDHEN and CDR2 SYDVKM. The CDR3 extends over 16 amino acids. Here the CDR3 reads CASRLGGTGSYNEQFF. CDR3 DNA sequence: TGTGCCAGCAGACTCGGAGGGACAGGCTCCTACAATGAGCAGTTCTTC.

In this sample, this clone turned up once. This rearrangement joins TRBV7-9 to TRBJ1-2, with D uncertain. The CDR3 is 12 residues long. Germline V lookup: CDR1 SEHNR, CDR2 FQNEAQ (reference sequence). V dropped 6 bases and J dropped 1 base, with 6 bases sitting between them. The CDR3, as DNA: TGTGCCAGCAGGGCGGATAACTATGGCTACACCTTC. It specifies CASRADNYGYTF.

The V call is TRBV4-1, the J call TRBJ1-6; 10 bases agree with TRBD1. The length of the CDR3 is 14 residues. Losses at the gene ends were 4 bases for V and 9 bases for J; bases not matched to a gene: 3. Germline-derived CDR1 and CDR2 are MGHRA and YSYEKL. DNA for the CDR3: TGCGCCAGCAGCCTACGGGACAGGGGTTCACCCCTCCACTTT. Protein product: CASSLRDRGSPLHF.

V gene TRBV2 combines with J gene TRBJ2-5; 8 bases match TRBD2. CDR3 length: 15 residues. The germline V gene encodes CDR1 SNHLY and CDR2 FYNNEI. V gave up 6 bases and J gave up 5 bases; unmatched junction bases: 11. CDR3 sequence (DNA): TGTGCCAGCAGGTCGGACGGGGGGGGCGGGGAGACCCAGTACTTC. This codes for CASRSDGGGGETQYF.

V gene TRBV2 combines with J gene TRBJ1-6; perhaps TRBD1 as D (5 bases). The CDR3 contains 15 residues. V shed 2 bases and J shed 5 bases, with 10 bases lying between them. The V gene's germline CDR1 is SNHLY and CDR2 FYNNEI. The CDR3 protein is CASSERQGNNSPLHF. The CDR3 DNA reads as TGTGCCAGCAGTGAACGGCAGGGAAATAATTCACCCCTCCACTTT.

This chain links TRBV6-6 with TRBJ1-4, with D maybe TRBD1 (5 bases). CDR3 length equals 15 residues. Germline V gene sequence: CDR1 MNHNY, CDR2 SVGAGI (reference sequence). The V and J ends lost 2 bases and 6 bases respectively, with 13 bases between them. The CDR3: CASSYSGTPDEKLFF. The DNA for the CDR3 is TGTGCCAGCAGTTACAGTGGGACTCCAGATGAAAAACTGTTTTTT.

The chain has TRBV6-4 and TRBJ1-2; no reliable D call. Germline V gives CDR1 MRHNA, CDR2 SNTAGT. V lost 6 bases, J lost 7 bases, and 18 bases lay in between. This CDR3 is built from 14 residues. CDR3 DNA sequence: TGTGCCAGCAGGCCACAAGGTTCAACGGGTGGCTACACCTTC. This codes for CASRPQGSTGGYTF.

This sequence joins TRBV15 and TRBJ1-1; possible D gene TRBD1, 5 bases. V lost 3 bases and J 0 bases, leaving 14 bases between the germline ends. The CDR3 covers 16 residues. Germline CDR1 reads LNHNV; CDR2 reads YYDKDF (reference sequence). The CDR3 reads CATSSTGVRLNTEAFF. The CDR3 bases are TGTGCCACCAGCAGCACAGGTGTACGCCTGAACACTGAAGCTTTCTTT.

The chain links TRBV5-1 to TRBJ1-2, with a possible D match to TRBD1 (5 bases). CDR1 is SGHRS, CDR2 YFSETQ, per germline. This CDR3 is built from 15 residues. The V gene lost 0 bases and the J gene lost 6 bases, with 15 bases spanning the gap. CDR3 DNA: TGCGCCAGCAGCTTGGAAGTCGCGGGGGATAATGGCTACACCTTC. As protein: CASSLEVAGDNGYTF.

The rearrangement uses TRBV7-9 and TRBJ1-5, with D uncertain. There are 12 residues in the CDR3. Looked up from germline, CDR1 is SEHNR and CDR2 is FQNEAQ (reference sequence). V lost 2 bases and J 6 bases, leaving 5 bases between the germline ends. The CDR3 reads CASSLISQPQHF. The CDR3 DNA is TGTGCCAGCAGCTTAATTAGTCAGCCCCAGCATTTT.

The rearrangement links TRBV20-1 to TRBJ2-5; D perhaps matches TRBD1 (5 bases). The CDR3 is 13 amino acids. The ends were cut back, 3 bases at V and 5 bases at J, with 13 bases in the middle. Per the germline V gene, CDR1 is DFQATT and CDR2 is SNEGSKA (reference sequence). CDR3 coding DNA: TGCAGTGCTAGTTACGAGGACACCGAGACCCAGTACTTC. Amino acid sequence: CSASYEDTETQYF.

On this clone: Other DNA sequences of this sample code for an identical CDR3. The chain uses TRBV9 and TRBJ1-2; D call uncertain. CDR1 and CDR2 from the germline V gene are SGDLS and YYNGEE. Trimming took off 0 bases at V and 2 bases at J, with 5 bases between the two ends. The CDR3 consists of 13 residues. CDR3 coding DNA: TGTGCCAGCAGCGTAGACACCAACTATGGCTACACCTTC. Amino acid sequence: CASSVDTNYGYTF.